This T cell receptor delta chain is drawn from a study of gamma-delta T cells after stem cell transplantation. This clone was detected a few times. This DNA translates differently at residue 9 from the TCRdb protein, which is that of a much larger clone; a read error is likely, and the protein shown is the DNA's own translation. TCRdb re-called clones from the RT-PCR reads via CATT. The sample yields over a thousand delta-chain clones, 2.4% seen once. This receptor was obtained from a human donor. It is not recorded whose cells these are; they may come from a transplant donor. Sample: gamma-delta T cells.

CDR3 coding DNA: TGTGCCTGTGACACCGTCAATTCTGAGGGGCTAACCACCGATAAACTCATCTTT. This gives the protein CACDTVNSEGLTTDKLIF. The V call is TRDV2, the J call TRDJ1, with no clear D. The V end lost 0 bases, the J end lost 1 base, and 20 bases lay between the germline ends. Germline V gene sequence: CDR1 GEAIGNYY, CDR2 EKD. The CDR3 is 18 residues long.